The T cell receptor (beta chain) described here comes from a study of T cell repertoires and HLA-DP antigens (dated by TCRdb to 2017 to 2018). Broadly, across the study: The study used an in vitro model of CD4+ T cell alloreactivity in which transduced HeLa cells presented allogeneic HLA-DP. Compared with self, one alloantigen differed at one amino acid in the peptide-binding groove and the other differed at under 11, modelling structurally similar versus dissimilar alloantigens. The three donors, two male and one female, ranged from the 18-to-29 to the 60-to-69 age band. An average DNA input of approximately 0.2 ug was used for sorted CD137+CD4+ samples, compared with approximately 1,300 ng for pre-culture CD4+ samples.

Remarks on this clone: Its binding antigen is unknown. Nothing much larger sits one base from this clone, and base qualities are not available.

TCRB CDR3 regions were amplified with the immunoSEQ multiplex PCR using forward primers for 54 TRBV segments and reverse primers for 13 TRBJ segments. For pre-culture CD4+ samples, sequencing was done at deep resolution with a target of some 200,000 T cell genomes. Sequencing of amplicons was performed on an Illumina HiSeq System, and 87 bp reads covering the CDR3 were generated. In the paper's pipeline: Correction for PCR and sequencing errors was applied to reads, and CDR3 regions were defined through alignment to IMGT reference sequences. Template and unique rearrangement counts were estimated using synthetic template pools. Clonality was computed as 1 minus Pielou's evenness. Richness was estimated with the Daley-Smith estimator. Morisita's index served as the measure of repertoire overlap. Clones found in cultured samples but undetected in the pre-culture repertoire of the corresponding donor were defined as low-abundance clones. Entries here come from immuneACCESS through TCRdb and include only in-frame sequences with V and J called. Some clones fail to appear in such tables; in the studies checked, an unresolved V gene covers under half of the shortfall, and the cause of the remainder is unknown. V and J calls plus clone size are reproduced from that table; the DNA served to infer D and trimming. For this sample the table gives some 110,000 clones, of which around 93% were detected only once. The ten largest clones add up to approximately 0.29% of the sample.

Trimming takes 6 bases off V and 7 bases off J; junction bases not matched to a gene: 9. Reading the germline V gene gives CDR1 SNHLY and CDR2 FYNNEI. The cysteine opens and the phenylalanine closes a CDR3 of 14 amino acids. Only the CDR3 DNA stays, 42 bases, in frame from base 1. General findings and caveats noted by the study authors: Clones undetected before culture had an average cumulative frequency of about 36% against one allele and under 60% against the other. Limitations included only a few donors, a non-physiological HeLa antigen-presenting system, and the use of total CD4+ responder cells. Similar clonality (around 0.41) was observed for sorted CD137+ cells against both alloantigens, and this clonality was much higher than that observed in pre-culture samples (around 0.04). Naive and memory CD4+ repertoires were not analysed separately.

Untouched CD4+ T cells were isolated from Ficoll-separated PBMC by magnetic bead negative selection, reaching an average purity of roughly 98%. Magnetic beads were used to isolate untouched CD4+ T cells from Ficoll-separated PBMC, giving approximately 98% purity with negligible CD8+ contamination. Donors were a few healthy blood donors whose buffy coats supplied peripheral blood mononuclear cells. CMV seronegative status was shared by all three donors. The DNeasy Blood & Tissue Kit was used to extract genomic DNA. TCRB sequencing was performed on genomic DNA from sorted CD137+CD4+ cells and pre-culture CD4+ baseline samples from each subject.

Specimen: CD4+ T cells from PBMCs. The sequence derives from a woman younger than 30 in good health and CMV-seronegative. The chain uses TRBV2 and TRBJ2-1; 7 junctional bases match TRBD1. The bases read TGTGCCAGCAGAGACAGGGCTGGTGCGAATGAGCAGTTCTTC. Its protein is CASRDRAGANEQFF. When the CDR3 is completed using the reference TRBV2 and TRBJ2-1 genes on either side, the full variable domain is EPEVTQTPSHQVTQMGQEVILRCVPISNHLYFYWYRQILGQKVEFLVSFYNNEISEKSEIFDDQFSVERPDGSNFTLKIRSTKLEDSAMYFCASRDRAGANEQFFGPGTRLTVL.